Below, 21 T cell receptor beta chains from the same sample are listed, as sequenced in a study of identical twins (dated by TCRdb to the mid-2010s). To prepare the library, 5' RACE was applied. The instrument was an Illumina HiSeq 2000. Through fastp at Q25 and MiXCR, TCRdb rebuilt clones from the public reads, retaining in-frame beta chains. All rows with the same CDR3 protein become a single entry with the most common DNA and genes. The sample table contains about 900,000 distinct CDR3 sequences; only one count was recorded for 9% to 15% of them. The ten largest make up 1.5% to 2% of the sample. The sample also formed part of further work on yellow fever vaccine responses in identical twins.

What was sequenced was PBMCs. The source is a woman aged 18-29 years in good health.

The V call is TRBV28, the J call TRBJ2-6; D may be TRBD1 (5 bases). Trimming removed 3 bases at V and 1 base at J, with 10 bases between. This CDR3 spans 16 amino acids. Germline loops: CDR1 MDHEN, CDR2 SYDVKM. CDR3 sequence: CASSFLDSSGANVLTF. The CDR3 region has the DNA TGTGCCAGCAGTTTCTTAGACAGTTCTGGGGCCAACGTCCTGACTTTC.

V gene TRBV12-3 or TRBV12-4 combines with J gene TRBJ2-7; 7 nucleotides agree with TRBD1. This CDR3 spans 14 amino acids. V lost 7 bases, J lost 2 bases, and 8 bases stayed unmatched. In nucleotides, the CDR3 is TGTGCCAGCACCAGGACAGGCCTCCCCTACGAGCAGTACGTC. It specifies CASTRTGLPYEQYV.

This clonotype was found a few times. The rearrangement uses TRBV9 and TRBJ2-3, with 8 bases aligning to TRBD2. The ends lost 2 bases at V and 1 base at J; junction bases unmatched: 6. The CDR3 covers 16 residues. Germline V lookup: CDR1 SGDLS, CDR2 YYNGEE. CDR3 loop: CASSVTSRGGTDTQYF. DNA for the CDR3: TGTGCCAGCAGCGTGACGTCGCGGGGGGGCACAGATACGCAGTATTTT.

This clonotype was seen ten or more times. This chain links TRBV29-1 with TRBJ2-7, with D perhaps matching TRBD2 (6 bases). CDR3 size: 13 residues. CDR1 and CDR2 (germline): SQVTM, ANQGSEA. The V gene lost 7 bases and the J gene lost 2 bases, with 15 bases spanning the gap. The DNA of the CDR3 is TGCAGCGGGACCGCGGAGGGAACCTACGAGCAGTACTTC. The encoded protein is CSGTAEGTYEQYF.

The chain links TRBV7-8 to TRBJ2-1; the D is unclear. Germline-derived CDR1 and CDR2 are SGHVS and FQNEAQ. With 5 bases removed from V and 6 bases from J, the gap between germline ends came to 11 bases. The length of the CDR3 is 13 residues. CDR3 protein: CASSPAPFNEQFF. CDR3 sequence (DNA): TGTGCCAGCAGCCCTGCTCCTTTCAATGAGCAGTTCTTC.

The rearrangement joins TRBV7-6 to TRBJ2-7; tentative D call: TRBD2 (6 bases). With 4 bases removed from V and 2 bases from J, the gap between germline ends came to 15 bases. This CDR3 is 15 amino acids long. Germline V gives CDR1 SGHVS, CDR2 FNYEAQ. DNA for the CDR3: TGTGCCAGCAGCTCCGGTATAAGGACTACCTACGAGCAGTACTTC. This codes for CASSSGIRTTYEQYF. Combining the CDR3 with reference TRBV7-6 and TRBJ2-7 gives the whole variable domain GAGVSQSPRYKVTKRGQDVALRCDPISGHVSLYWYRQALGQGPEFLTYFNYEAQQDKSGLPNDRFSAERPEGSISTLTIQRTEQRDSAMYRCASSSGIRTTYEQYFGPGTRLTVT.

This clonotype appeared a few times. This sequence joins TRBV2 and TRBJ2-3, with TRBD2 matching 10 bases. With 3 bases clipped from V and 11 bases from J, the junction kept 2 bases outside the gene matches. The CDR3 spans 12 residues. CDR1 SNHLY and CDR2 FYNNEI come from the germline V gene. Here the CDR3 DNA reads TGTGCCAGCAGTGACGAGCGGGGGGGGCAGTATTTT. This encodes CASSDERGGQYF.

This clonotype has ten or more counts. The chain joins TRBV7-9 to TRBJ1-1; a possible D gene is TRBD1 (5 bases). CDR3 size: 15 residues. V lost 1 base and J lost 2, with 11 bases in between. Germline CDR1 SEHNR, CDR2 FQNEAQ (reference sequence). The CDR3 coding sequence is TGTGCCAGCAGCTTAGGCACCGGGACTAACACTGAAGCTTTCTTT. The encoded protein is CASSLGTGTNTEAFF. Drawing the rest from reference TRBV7-9 and TRBJ1-1, the complete variable domain is DTGVSQNPRHKITKRGQNVTFRCDPISEHNRLYWYRQTLGQGPEFLTYFQNEAQLEKSRLLSDRFSAERPKGSFSTLEIQRTEQGDSAMYLCASSLGTGTNTEAFFGQGTRLTVV.

The chain uses TRBV10-1 and TRBJ2-5, with 8 bases lining up with TRBD2. Trimming cost V 0 bases and J 4 bases; bases outside gene matches: 7. The CDR3 runs to 16 residues. Germline V lookup: CDR1 WNHNN, CDR2 SYGVQD (reference sequence). The CDR3 loop reads CASSESAGVGRETQYF. The CDR3 DNA is TGCGCCAGCAGTGAGTCAGCGGGAGTTGGGAGAGAGACCCAGTACTTC.

The rearrangement links TRBV4-1 to TRBJ2-2, with 8 bases that match TRBD1. This CDR3 is 18 amino acids long. Germline V gives CDR1 MGHRA, CDR2 YSYEKL. Trimming took 1 base from V and 0 from J; bases not matched to a gene: 7. CDR3 sequence: CASSQGTGRVANTGELFF. The CDR3 DNA reads as TGCGCCAGCAGCCAAGGGACAGGGCGGGTGGCGAACACCGGGGAGCTGTTTTTT.

V usage is TRBV5-1 and J usage is TRBJ2-7, with a weak D call TRBD1 (5 bases). V was trimmed by 2 bases and J by 6 bases, leaving 18 bases between them. Germline V gives CDR1 SGHRS, CDR2 YFSETQ. The CDR3 covers 15 residues. This chain's CDR3 is CASSFHRQGRTEQYF. The CDR3 DNA is TGCGCCAGCAGCTTTCATCGGCAGGGAAGAACCGAGCAGTACTTC. The full variable domain, in which reference TRBV5-1 and TRBJ2-7 provide the parts outside the CDR3, is KAGVTQTPRYLIKTRGQQVTLSCSPISGHRSVSWYQQTPGQGLQFLFEYFSETQRNKGNFPGRFSGRQFSNSRSEMNVSTLELGDSALYLCASSFHRQGRTEQYFGPGTRLTVT.

This clonotype has a count of ten or more. This rearrangement joins TRBV2 to TRBJ2-7; TRBD2 is a possible D gene (7 bases). The V gene lost 5 bases and the J gene lost 3 bases, with 11 bases spanning the gap. In germline, CDR1 is SNHLY, CDR2 FYNNEI. The CDR3 has 13 residues. The CDR3 DNA reads TGTGCCAGCAGTAAGGGGGAGGGCTACGAGCAGTACTTC. Translating it yields CASSKGEGYEQYF.

This clonotype has just a few counts. The chain couples TRBV11-3 to TRBJ2-5; D might be TRBD1 or TRBD2, each matching 5 bases. CDR3 length: 13 residues. With 5 bases removed from V and 5 bases from J, the gap between germline ends came to 12 bases. CDR1 and CDR2 (germline): SGHNT, YENEEA. The CDR3 DNA is TGTGCCAGCAGCCGGGACGAAAGGGAGACCCAGTACTTC. Encoded protein: CASSRDERETQYF.

This clonotype occurred many times. The rearrangement links TRBV5-1 to TRBJ2-7; D possibly corresponds to TRBD1 (5 bases). The V gene's germline CDR1 is SGHRS and CDR2 YFSETQ. V gave up 4 bases and J gave up 0 bases, with 14 bases separating them. The CDR3 contains 15 residues. CDR3 nucleotide sequence: TGCGCCAGCAGCGTATCACAGGACCTCTCCTACGAGCAGTACGTC. Translated: CASSVSQDLSYEQYV.

This clonotype occurred a few times. As DNA, the CDR3 is TGTGCCACCAGCAGAGAACCGGGATCCGGGGTCCTAGAGACCCAGTACTTC. This translates into CATSREPGSGVLETQYF. The J gene is TRBJ2-5, the V gene TRBV15, with D tentatively TRBD2 (5 bases). Trimming shortened V by 0 bases and J by 4 bases, and 18 bases separated the two germline ends. The germline V gene has CDR1 LNHNV and CDR2 YYDKDF (reference sequence). The CDR3 length is 17 residues.

In this sample, this clonotype turned up many times. The rearrangement uses TRBV25-1 and TRBJ1-4; 9 bases agree with TRBD1. Losses at the gene ends were 5 bases for V and 8 bases for J; bases not matched to a gene: 6. The length of the CDR3 is 14 residues. Looked up from germline, CDR1 is MGHDK and CDR2 is SYGVNS. The CDR3 DNA is TGTGCCAGCAGTCCGGGACAGGGATACGAAAAACTGTTTTTT. Protein: CASSPGQGYEKLFF. Full variable domain (remainder filled in from reference TRBV25-1 and TRBJ1-4): EADIYQTPRYLVIGTGKKITLECSQTMGHDKMYWYQQDPGMELHLIHYSYGVNSTEKGDLSSESTVSRIRTEHFPLTLESARPSHTSQYLCASSPGQGYEKLFFGSGTQLSVL.

This clonotype appeared a few times. The J gene is TRBJ2-2, the V gene TRBV4-1, with D hard to call. V was pared by 0 bases and J by 6 bases, with 11 bases between. This CDR3 is 15 amino acids long. CDR1 is MGHRA, CDR2 YSYEKL, per germline. This CDR3 reads CASSQDGPRAGELFF. The CDR3 region has the DNA TGCGCCAGCAGCCAAGATGGCCCCCGGGCCGGGGAGCTGTTTTTT.

This chain joins TRBV28 and TRBJ2-7; D ambiguous. The V end was cut by 10 bases, the J end by 0 bases, with 19 bases between. Germline V gene sequence: CDR1 MDHEN, CDR2 SYDVKM. This CDR3 contains 15 residues. CDR3 residues: CATASTQRTSYEQYF. The CDR3 bases are TGTGCCACCGCCTCGACTCAGAGGACCTCCTACGAGCAGTACTTC. The entire variable domain, with the rest obtained from reference TRBV28 and TRBJ2-7, is as follows: DVKVTQSSRYLVKRTGEKVFLECVQDMDHENMFWYRQDPGLGLRLIYFSYDVKMKEKGDIPEGYSVSREKKERFSLILESASTNQTSMYLCATASTQRTSYEQYFGPGTRLTVT.

About this clonotype: A read error may explain this, as a much larger clone is one base away. The chain carries TRBV2 and TRBJ2-2; TRBD1 matches at 7 bases. The trim removed 4 bases at V and 1 base at J, leaving 3 bases unmatched. There are 15 residues in the CDR3. CDR1 is SNHLY, CDR2 FYNNEI, per germline. CDR3 residues: CASSVGQKNTGELFF. The CDR3 DNA is TGTGCCAGCAGTGTGGGACAGAAGAACACCGGGGAGCTGTTTTTT.

The chain employs TRBV6-1 and TRBJ2-2; TRBD2 matches at 8 bases. The CDR3 totals 15 residues. Germline CDR1 reads MNHNS; CDR2 reads SASEGT. The V segment lost 4 bases and the J segment 4 bases; nucleotides outside the gene matches: 5. CDR3 region: CASSAGGGTTGELFF. The CDR3, as DNA: TGTGCCAGCAGTGCCGGGGGGGGAACCACCGGGGAGCTGTTTTTT.

This clonotype was seen a few times. The chain uses TRBV5-6 and TRBJ1-2; tentative D call: TRBD1 (6 bases). The CDR3 spans 15 residues. The V end was cut by 0 bases, the J end by 4 bases, with 13 bases between. The germline V gene has CDR1 SGHDT and CDR2 YYEEEE. CDR3: CASSLALRDTYGYTF. The DNA for the CDR3 is TGTGCCAGCAGCTTGGCTTTAAGGGACACCTATGGCTACACCTTC.